These T cell receptor beta chains were read from a single sample in a study of low-dose radiotherapy and immunotherapy resistance in tumors. TCRdb analysed the reads with MiXCR anew, one entry per CDR3 protein. There are 57,000 or so distinct CDR3 sequences in the sample; under 30% occur only once, and approximately 5.4% lies in the top ten. The sample here was PBMCs, taken before treatment. These receptors were collected from a male donor with prostate cancer. Each CDR3 is given with its conserved first and last residue. The D gene is left open where the match is weak. Clone size is not always given. Where it is, it says once, few, many or a class for expanded clones.

TRBV9	TRBJ2-3	few	NA	CASSVGSYTQYF	TGTGCCAGCAGCGTAGGGAGTTATACGCAGTATTTT
TRBV20-1	TRBJ1-5	many	TRBD1	CSVRGGGVDQPQHF	TGCAGTGTCAGGGGGGGGGGGGTGGATCAGCCCCAGCATTTT
TRBV5-1	TRBJ2-5	few	NA	CASSLDLETQYF	TGCGCCAGCAGCTTGGATCTGGAGACCCAGTACTTC
TRBV10-3	TRBJ1-1	NA	NA	CAISTGTEAFF	TGTGCCATCAGCACAGGTACTGAAGCTTTCTTT
TRBV7-2	TRBJ2-1	many	NA	CASSFHNEQFF	TGTGCCAGCAGCTTCCACAATGAGCAGTTCTTC
TRBV11-3	TRBJ2-1	NA	NA	CASSLDQGGSGFDNEQFF	TGTGCCAGCAGCTTAGATCAAGGGGGTAGCGGGTTCGACAATGAGCAGTTCTTC
TRBV14	TRBJ1-2	many	NA	CASSQDFEAGYTF	TGTGCCAGCAGCCAAGATTTCGAGGCGGGCTACACCTTC
TRBV7-6	TRBJ2-6	many	NA	CASSPFNSGANVLTF	TGTGCCAGCAGCCCATTCAATTCTGGGGCCAACGTCCTGACTTTC
TRBV18	TRBJ1-1	many	TRBD1	CASSPRGQNTEAFF	TGTGCCAGCTCACCCAGGGGGCAGAACACTGAAGCTTTCTTT
TRBV6-2/TRBV6-3	TRBJ1-1	many	TRBD1	CASSWTGRGKNTEAFF	TGTGCCAGCAGTTGGACAGGGAGGGGAAAGAACACTGAAGCTTTCTTT
TRBV6-5	TRBJ2-7	many	TRBD1	CASRQTLTGTSEQYF	TGTGCCAGCCGCCAGACGCTGACAGGGACGTCTGAGCAGTACTTC
TRBV4-1	TRBJ2-2	many	TRBD2	CASSQERERGTGELFF	TGCGCCAGCAGCCAAGAACGAGAGCGGGGGACCGGGGAGCTGTTTTTT
TRBV11-2	TRBJ2-1	NA	NA	CASSRYRTPINEQFF	TGTGCCAGCAGCCGTTACCGGACTCCTATCAATGAGCAGTTCTTC
TRBV5-6	TRBJ2-2	many	TRBD1	CASSLRGTAINTGELFF	TGTGCCAGCAGCCTGAGGGGGACAGCCATAAACACCGGGGAGCTGTTTTTT
TRBV7-9	TRBJ2-7	many	TRBD2	CASSFWTSGVSYEQYF	TGTGCCAGCAGCTTTTGGACTAGCGGAGTCTCCTACGAGCAGTACTTC
TRBV27	TRBJ2-3	few	NA	CASSPLGVDTQYF	TGTGCCAGCAGTCCCCTAGGTGTCGATACGCAGTATTTT
TRBV7-2	TRBJ2-3	NA	NA	CASSFMTGSTDTQYF	TGTGCCAGCAGCTTCATGACAGGTAGCACAGATACGCAGTATTTT
TRBV20-1	TRBJ2-3	NA	TRBD1	CSASAGTGITDTQYF	TGCAGTGCTAGTGCCGGGACAGGGATCACAGATACGCAGTATTTT
TRBV5-1	TRBJ1-1	NA	NA	CASSLAGRGNTEAFF	TGCGCCAGCAGCTTGGCCGGCAGGGGGAACACTGAAGCTTTCTTT
TRBV27	TRBJ2-7	many	NA	CASSFRPAGPLYEQYF	TGTGCCAGCAGTTTCCGCCCCGCGGGGCCTCTTTACGAGCAGTACTTC
TRBV4-3	TRBJ2-5	few	NA	CASSRAQAQETQYF	TGCGCCAGCAGCCGTGCTCAGGCCCAAGAGACCCAGTACTTC
TRBV28	TRBJ2-3	many	NA	CASSSRTDTQYF	TGTGCCAGCAGCTCGCGGACAGATACGCAGTATTTT
TRBV15	TRBJ1-5	many	NA	CATSRDRSNQPQHF	TGTGCCACCAGCAGAGACAGAAGCAATCAGCCCCAGCATTTT
TRBV19	TRBJ2-3	many	NA	CASSTYGGTDTQYF	TGTGCCAGTAGTACCTATGGTGGCACAGATACGCAGTATTTT
TRBV30	TRBJ2-3	many	TRBD2	CAWGSGVSSSTDTQYF	TGTGCCTGGGGTAGCGGGGTCTCGTCTAGCACAGATACGCAGTATTTT
TRBV25-1	TRBJ1-2	many	NA	CASSRASNNYGYTF	TGTGCCAGCAGTCGGGCCAGTAATAACTATGGCTACACCTTC
TRBV11-2	TRBJ2-3	many	NA	CASSARLTAGGTDTQYF	TGTGCCAGCAGCGCCCGTCTGACCGCAGGGGGCACAGATACGCAGTATTTT
TRBV6-6	TRBJ2-7	many	NA	CASSPRGGPSSYEQYF	TGTGCCAGCAGTCCTCGTGGGGGGCCAAGCTCCTACGAGCAGTACTTC
TRBV24-1	TRBJ1-4	NA	NA	CATQGGDYEKLFF	TGTGCCACTCAGGGAGGGGACTATGAAAAACTGTTTTTT
TRBV5-1	TRBJ2-2	many	NA	CASSFPGVDGELFF	TGCGCCAGCAGCTTTCCAGGGGTTGACGGGGAGCTGTTTTTT
TRBV10-1	TRBJ2-1	many	NA	CASSEDGRGDNEQFF	TGCGCCAGCAGTGAGGACGGGAGAGGCGACAATGAGCAGTTCTTC
TRBV2	TRBJ1-3	many	NA	CASRNLKGRRGSGNTIYF	TGTGCCAGCAGAAACCTCAAAGGACGAAGGGGTTCTGGAAACACCATATATTTT
TRBV11-2	TRBJ2-1	NA	NA	CASIPLTDDYNEQFF	TGTGCCAGCATCCCGCTTACAGACGACTACAATGAGCAGTTCTTC
TRBV3-1	TRBJ1-4	few	NA	CASTSRTLSGEKLFF	TGTGCCAGCACCAGCCGGACGCTCAGCGGTGAAAAACTGTTTTTT
TRBV7-2	TRBJ1-1	NA	TRBD1	CASSMTRDRNTEAFF	TGTGCCAGCAGCATGACCAGGGACAGGAACACTGAAGCTTTCTTT
TRBV9	TRBJ2-7	few	TRBD2	CASSVQTSGYEQYF	TGTGCCAGCAGCGTCCAAACTAGCGGTTACGAGCAGTACTTC
TRBV6-2/TRBV6-3	TRBJ2-7	many	NA	CASSSISRGSYEQYF	TGTGCCAGCAGTTCTATATCCCGGGGCTCCTACGAGCAGTACTTC
TRBV6-2/TRBV6-3	TRBJ2-2	many	NA	CASRTQGGFTGELFF	TGTGCCAGCAGGACCCAGGGGGGGTTCACCGGGGAGCTGTTTTTT
TRBV5-5	TRBJ1-1	many	TRBD1	CASSLAGQGYTEAFF	TGTGCCAGCAGCTTGGCCGGACAGGGTTACACTGAAGCTTTCTTT